Each of the 8 T cell receptor beta chains below was sequenced from the same sample in a study of blood T cell repertoires in COVID-19. The assay was immunoSEQ multiplex PCR, and TCRdb's table has in-frame clones only and misses some. Among over 65,000 clones listed, about 82% were seen once. Sequencing was done on a sample of peripheral blood. These TCRs come from a man older than 75 with active or convalescent COVID-19.

A note on this clone: The junction and the germline gene differ at one end; a read error may be behind it. J is TRBJ1-2 and V is TRBV11-3, with 11 nucleotides matching TRBD1. From germline, CDR1 is SGHNT and CDR2 YENEEA. The CDR3 has 13 residues. The CDR3 DNA reads TGTGCCAGCAGCACCGAGGCCGGGACAGGGGGTGATTTC. Its translation is CASSTEAGTGGDF.

The chain uses TRBV18 and TRBJ2-5; D perhaps matches TRBD2 (6 bases). The V gene lost 6 bases and the J gene lost 5 bases, with 16 bases spanning the gap. CDR3 length equals 14 residues. Germline-derived CDR1 and CDR2 are KGHSH and LQKENI. The CDR3 bases are TGTGCCAGCTCGGCCTACGGGGGAAGGGAGACCCAGTACTTC. Residues: CASSAYGGRETQYF.

This chain connects TRBV29-1 to TRBJ1-6; no reliable D call. The V end was cut by 4 bases, the J end by 8 bases, with 15 bases between. The germline V gene encodes CDR1 SQVTM and CDR2 ANQGSEA. The CDR3 sequence is 14 residues long. DNA of the CDR3: TGCAGCGTTGCTCAAGGGAGCGTAGATTCACCCCTCCACTTT. It encodes CSVAQGSVDSPLHF. The variable domain in full, with the rest retrieved from reference TRBV29-1 and TRBJ1-6, is SAVISQKPSRDICQRGTSLTIQCQVDSQVTMMFWYRQQPGQSLTLIATANQGSEATYESGFVIDKFPISRPNLTFSTLTVSNMSPEDSSIYLCSVAQGSVDSPLHFGNGTRLTVT.

This chain links TRBV19 with TRBJ1-3; maybe TRBD1 (5 bases). CDR3 size: 15 residues. Trimming pared 7 bases from V and 0 bases from J, leaving 13 bases between. Germline loops: CDR1 LNHDA, CDR2 SQIVND (reference sequence). This CDR3 is CASTPGGISGNTIYF. The CDR3 DNA follows: TGTGCCAGTACCCCCGGGGGGATCTCTGGAAACACCATATATTTT.

The chain recombines TRBV19 with TRBJ1-4; TRBD1 matches 7 bases. The CDR3 totals 15 residues. In germline, CDR1 is LNHDA, CDR2 SQIVND (reference sequence). V shed 3 bases, J shed 8 bases, and the junction held 9 bases outside the gene matches. The CDR3 coding sequence is TGTGCCAGTAGTATTGGACAGGCAGTAGGGGAAAAACTGTTTTTT. This codes for CASSIGQAVGEKLFF.

V gene TRBV6-2 or TRBV6-3 combines with J gene TRBJ2-7, with TRBD2 matching 7 bases. The V and J ends lost 4 bases and 2 bases, in that order; junction bases with no gene match: 5. This CDR3 is built from 14 residues. Germline CDR1 MNHEY, CDR2 SVGEGT. The CDR3 sequence: CASSWVSGTYEQYV. In DNA form, the CDR3 reads TGTGCCAGCAGTTGGGTAAGCGGGACCTACGAGCAGTACGTC.

The chain employs TRBV10-2 and TRBJ1-2; D uncertain. Between the trimmed V and J ends, which lost 6 bases and 8 bases, there was a span of 19 bases. Looked up from germline, CDR1 is WSHSY and CDR2 is SAAADI. The CDR3 is 14 amino acids. DNA for the CDR3: TGCGCCAGCAGCCTAGATAATAACGCGCAAGGCTACACCTTC. It is translated as CASSLDNNAQGYTF.

The rearrangement joins TRBV15 to TRBJ1-1; possibly TRBD1 for D (6 bases). The germline V gene has CDR1 LNHNV and CDR2 YYDKDF (reference sequence). The ends were cut back, 3 bases at V and 1 base at J, with 12 bases in the middle. The CDR3 is 15 amino acids. The CDR3 loop reads CATSRATTGNTEAFF. The DNA of the CDR3 is TGTGCCACCAGCAGGGCCACGACAGGGAACACTGAAGCTTTCTTT.